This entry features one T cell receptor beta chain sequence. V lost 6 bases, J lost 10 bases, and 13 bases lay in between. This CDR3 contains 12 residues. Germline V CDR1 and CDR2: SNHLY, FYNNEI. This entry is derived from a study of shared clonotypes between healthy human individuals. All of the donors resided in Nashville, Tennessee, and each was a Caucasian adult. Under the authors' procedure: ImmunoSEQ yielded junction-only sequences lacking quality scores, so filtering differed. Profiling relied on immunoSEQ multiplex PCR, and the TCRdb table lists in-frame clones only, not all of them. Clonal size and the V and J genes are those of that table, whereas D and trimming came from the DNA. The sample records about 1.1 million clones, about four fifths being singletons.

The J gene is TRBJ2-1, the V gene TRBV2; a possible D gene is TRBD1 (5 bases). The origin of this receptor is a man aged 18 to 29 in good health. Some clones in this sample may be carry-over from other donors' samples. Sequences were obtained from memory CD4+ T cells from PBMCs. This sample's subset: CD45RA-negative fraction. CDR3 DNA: TGTGCCAGCAGGAAAGAGACAGCCGAGCAGTTCTTC. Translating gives CASRKETAEQFF.